The sequence of this T cell receptor (beta chain) was determined in a study of molecular identifiers for immune sequencing clone quantification. Across the whole study: Sequencing covered four of five parts into which replicate RNA from about 20,000 or 100,000 naive CD8 cells was split.

One entry per CDR3 protein, called by TCRdb with MiXCR from the PCR reads. The sample includes 50,000 to 75,000 distinct CDR3 sequences, about 20% of them seen just once. This clonotype has at least ten counts. The germline gives CDR1 SGDLS, CDR2 YYNGEE. The CDR3 spans 14 residues. Trimming stripped 4 bases from V and 0 bases from J, with 10 bases between. What was sequenced was naive CD8+ T cells from blood, with Jurkat cell RNA spiked in. Subset in this sample: FACS-sorted CD8+CD4-CCR7+CD45RA+ naive T cells. The chain employs TRBV9 and TRBJ1-2; no definite D call. This receptor was obtained from a human donor in good health. Some libraries in this study had Jurkat cell RNA spiked in. CDR3 region: CASSPPSSNYGYTF. CDR3 in DNA: TGTGCCAGCAGCCCCCCGTCTTCTAACTATGGCTACACCTTC.